The present TCR beta chain was sequenced within a study of blood T cells in healthy people across ages. Study observations and caveats: Long-lived and aged donors differed, with more naive CD4+ cells and higher diversity in the long-lived. Roughly linear age-related decline in beta diversity appeared, significant by age about 40.

Peripheral blood, around 10 milliliters per donor, was collected. Primed by a sample-barcoded 5' primer and a J-beta primer mix, a second PCR proceeded for roughly 6 to 12 cycles. Every molecule of cDNA carried a tag from a template-switch adaptor with 12 random nucleotides. MiXCR, applied by TCRdb to the 5' RACE reads, yields one record per CDR3 protein. This table holds 1.5 million to 2 million distinct CDR3 sequences, around 36% found once. This clonotype occurred a few times. The antigen is unknown. CDR1 is SGHVS and CDR2 is FNYEAQ in the germline V gene. The V end was cut by 5 bases, the J end by 13 bases, with 15 bases between. The CDR3 contains 12 residues.

The receptor comes from a woman in her thirties in good health. The source material was blood. This chain joins TRBV7-6 and TRBJ2-4, with D possibly matching TRBD1 (5 bases). CDR3: CASSLQGHGQYF. The CDR3 region has the DNA TGTGCCAGCAGCCTCCAAGGACACGGGCAGTACTTC.